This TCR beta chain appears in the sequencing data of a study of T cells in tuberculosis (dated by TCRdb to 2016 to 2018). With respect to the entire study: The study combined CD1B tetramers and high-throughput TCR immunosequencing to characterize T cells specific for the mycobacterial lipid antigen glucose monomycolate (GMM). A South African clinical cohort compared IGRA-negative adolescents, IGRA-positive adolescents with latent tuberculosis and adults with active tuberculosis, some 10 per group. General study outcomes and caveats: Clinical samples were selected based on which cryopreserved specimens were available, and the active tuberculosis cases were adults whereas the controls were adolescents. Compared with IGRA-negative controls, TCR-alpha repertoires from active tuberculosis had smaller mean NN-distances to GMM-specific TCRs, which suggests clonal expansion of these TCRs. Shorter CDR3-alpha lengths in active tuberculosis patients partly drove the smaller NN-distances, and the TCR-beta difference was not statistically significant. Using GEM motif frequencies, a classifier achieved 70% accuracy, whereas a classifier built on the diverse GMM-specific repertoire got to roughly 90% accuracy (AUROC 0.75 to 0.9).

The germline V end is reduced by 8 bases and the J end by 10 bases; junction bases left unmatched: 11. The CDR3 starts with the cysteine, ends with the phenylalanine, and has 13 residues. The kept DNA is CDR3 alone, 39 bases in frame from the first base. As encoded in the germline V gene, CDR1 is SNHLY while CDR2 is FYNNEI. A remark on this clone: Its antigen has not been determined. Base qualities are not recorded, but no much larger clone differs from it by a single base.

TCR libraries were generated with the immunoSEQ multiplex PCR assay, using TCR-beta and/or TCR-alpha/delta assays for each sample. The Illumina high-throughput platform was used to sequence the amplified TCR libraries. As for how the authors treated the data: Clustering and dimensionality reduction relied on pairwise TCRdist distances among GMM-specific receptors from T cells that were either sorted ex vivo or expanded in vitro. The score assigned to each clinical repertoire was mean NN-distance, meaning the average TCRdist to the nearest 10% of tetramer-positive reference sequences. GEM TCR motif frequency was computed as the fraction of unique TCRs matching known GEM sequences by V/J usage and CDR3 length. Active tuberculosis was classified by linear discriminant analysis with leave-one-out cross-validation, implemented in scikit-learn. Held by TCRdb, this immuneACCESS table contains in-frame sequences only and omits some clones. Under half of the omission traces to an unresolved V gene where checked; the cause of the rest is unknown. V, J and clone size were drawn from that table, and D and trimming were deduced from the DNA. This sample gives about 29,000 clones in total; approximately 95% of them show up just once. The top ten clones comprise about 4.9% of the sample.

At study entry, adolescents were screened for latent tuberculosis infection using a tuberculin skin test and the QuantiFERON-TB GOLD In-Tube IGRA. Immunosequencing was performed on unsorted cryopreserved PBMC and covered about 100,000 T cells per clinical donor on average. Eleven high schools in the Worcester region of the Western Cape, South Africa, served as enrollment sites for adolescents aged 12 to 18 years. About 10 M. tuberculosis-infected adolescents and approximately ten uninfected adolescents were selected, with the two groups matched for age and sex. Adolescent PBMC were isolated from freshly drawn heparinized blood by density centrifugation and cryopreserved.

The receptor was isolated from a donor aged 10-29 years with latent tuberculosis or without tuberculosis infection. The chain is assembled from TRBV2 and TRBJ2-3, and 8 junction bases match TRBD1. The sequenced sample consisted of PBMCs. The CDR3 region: CASRTGPINSQYF. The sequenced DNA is TGTGCCAGCCGGACAGGGCCCATCAACTCGCAGTATTTT.